This T cell receptor (beta chain) was recovered during a study of blood T cell repertoires in COVID-19 (dated by TCRdb to about 2020). For context, the study as a whole: Samples from collaborators originated in the United States, Italy and Spain and spanned both the acute and convalescent phases of COVID-19. The repertoires were released in a freely available public database meant as a resource for research on the immune response to SARS-CoV-2. The sample metadata nearly always contained a de-identified subject ID, COVID-19 status, age in years and sex. Where HLA class I and class II types were available, the types were taken from metadata supplied by the sample provider, not from assay-based typing. The samples were drawn from the first 160 participants of the ongoing ImmuneRACE study and from some 1,300 subjects provided by 6 global collaborators. Subjects who had been exposed to COVID-19, were actively infected with it, or had recovered from it provided the deeply sampled blood TCRbeta repertoires that made up the dataset. The material from the prospective study consisted of cDNA or gDNA derived from T cells, B-cell-depleted T cells, or PBMCs.

TCRbeta CDR3 regions were amplified from genomic DNA by means of the immunoSEQ Assay, a bias-controlled multiplex PCR. Turning to the authors' computational methods: The number of nucleated cells in each sample was estimated by amplification of reference gene primers within the assay. Sequence reads were collapsed and filtered to measure the absolute abundance of every unique TCRbeta CDR3 rearrangement. Productive Simpson clonality was computed per sample as the square root of Simpson's diversity index over productive rearrangements. Sourced from immuneACCESS, this table was stored by TCRdb with only in-frame sequences that have V and J called. A share of the clones is absent; for the studies checked, an unresolved V gene accounts for under half, and the remainder has no known explanation. V, J and clone size reflect that table, while D and trimming were determined from the DNA. Within this sample are approximately 170,000 clones, with about 80% of them counted one time only. The ten largest account for about 12% of the sample.

In the prospective study, participants were about 18 to 89 years old, resided in approximately 22 geographic areas of the United States, and were enrolled through a virtual design. Cohort assignment in the prospective study relied on participant-reported clinical history from a screening survey and a study questionnaire. ImmuneRACE Cohort 3 recovered participants were defined by two consecutive negative NP/OP PCR tests, healthcare professional clearance, or symptom resolution. In the prospective study, mobile phlebotomists collected whole blood, serum and a nasopharyngeal or oropharyngeal swab from each participant. Additional blood draws and questionnaires over an approximately 2-month period could optionally be provided by prospective study participants. Before DNA extraction, prospective study blood samples were shipped either frozen or at room temperature. A remark on this clone: Its binding antigen is unknown. No base-level quality is on record; no much larger clone is a single base apart.

The cysteine opens and the phenylalanine closes a CDR3 of 12 amino acids. CDR3 DNA only is kept here, 36 bases in frame from base 1. The germline V gene (reference sequence) specifies LNHDA as CDR1 and SQIVND as CDR2. Trimmed from V: 4 bases; trimmed from J: 10 bases; junction bases lacking a gene match: 5. General conclusions and limits of the study: Clinical and demographic metadata were provided uncurated, with the amount varying by source and participant.

The clonotype comes from a man aged 50 to 60 who had recovered from COVID-19. This receptor chain uses TRBV19 and TRBJ1-1; TRBD1 agrees with 8 junctional bases. Sequencing was performed on PBMCs or T cells enriched from blood (not recorded which). The bases read TGTGCCAGTAGTAAGGACAGGGCGGTAGCTTTCTTT. It translates to CASSKDRAVAFF. When the CDR3 is completed using the reference TRBV19 and TRBJ1-1 genes on either side, the full variable domain is DGGITQSPKYLFRKEGQNVTLSCEQNLNHDAMYWYRQDPGQGLRLIYYSQIVNDFQKGDIAEGYSVSREKKESFPLTVTSAQKNPTAFYLCASSKDRAVAFFGQGTRLTVV.